The rows below give T cell receptor beta chains drawn from one sample of a study of blood T cells in healthy people across ages. One entry per CDR3 protein results from TCRdb running MiXCR on the 5' RACE reads. The sample shows about 1.5 million distinct CDR3 sequences, 40% to 45% of them seen only once. Sequencing was performed on blood. These receptors were taken from a woman in her late teens or twenties in good health. CDR3s include the opening cysteine and the closing phenylalanine or tryptophan. Each record gives: J gene, clone size, V gene, D gene, CDR3 protein, CDR3 DNA. D genes are given only for firm matches. The size field is filled for only some rows; it gives once, few, many or a size class.

TRBJ2-3 | NA | TRBV18 | TRBD2 | CASSQRGGNTDTQYF | TGTGCCAGCTCTCAGCGCGGGGGAAACACAGATACGCAGTATTTT
TRBJ2-3 | NA | TRBV27 | TRBD2 | CASSPWGGFTDTQYF | TGTGCCAGCAGCCCTTGGGGGGGATTCACAGATACGCAGTATTTT
TRBJ1-2 | few | TRBV27 | NA | CASSPGDGVYGYTF | TGTGCCAGCAGTCCCGGGGACGGTGTCTATGGCTACACCTTC
TRBJ1-2 | NA | TRBV28 | NA | CASQTQELNYGYTF | TGTGCCAGCCAAACCCAGGAGCTTAACTATGGCTACACCTTC
TRBJ1-5 | NA | TRBV20-1 | NA | CSAADGNQSQHF | TGCAGTGCTGCGGACGGGAATCAGTCCCAGCATTTT
TRBJ2-7 | NA | TRBV19 | NA | CASSIATGVFNEQYF | TGTGCCAGTAGTATAGCAACAGGCGTGTTCAATGAGCAGTACTTC
TRBJ1-5 | NA | TRBV2 | NA | CASSGDGNQPQHF | TGTGCCAGCAGTGGTGATGGCAATCAGCCCCAGCATTTT
TRBJ1-2 | few | TRBV2 | TRBD1 | CASSERQGYGYTF | TGTGCCAGCAGTGAACGACAGGGCTATGGCTACACCTTC
TRBJ2-5 | NA | TRBV20-1 | TRBD2 | CSARRENQETQYF | TGCAGTGCTAGGCGGGAGAACCAAGAGACCCAGTACTTC
TRBJ1-1 | NA | TRBV29-1 | NA | CSVRWGTEAFF | TGCAGCGTTCGATGGGGAACTGAAGCTTTCTTT
TRBJ2-1 | NA | TRBV20-1 | NA | CSARAPGRIFNEQFF | TGCAGTGCTAGAGCCCCGGGACGGATATTCAATGAGCAGTTCTTC
TRBJ2-1 | NA | TRBV12-3/TRBV12-4 | TRBD2 | CASIRNSGGTYNEQFF | TGTGCCAGCATCAGAAATAGCGGGGGTACCTACAATGAGCAGTTCTTC
TRBJ2-3 | many | TRBV20-1 | NA | CSARGRADTQYF | TGCAGTGCTAGAGGCCGAGCAGATACGCAGTATTTT
TRBJ2-5 | few | TRBV29-1 | NA | CSVVGFDEQYF | TGCAGCGTTGTAGGGTTTGATGAGCAGTACTTC
TRBJ1-5 | few | TRBV7-2 | NA | CASSPGSGLANQPQHF | TGTGCCAGCAGCCCGGGGTCGGGCCTGGCCAATCAGCCCCAGCATTTT
TRBJ2-3 | NA | TRBV6-1 | TRBD2 | CASSVLAGARGTQYF | TGTGCCAGCAGTGTACTAGCGGGGGCCCGAGGTACGCAGTATTTT
TRBJ2-7 | NA | TRBV7-3 | TRBD2 | CASSRSGSFSYNEQYF | TGTGCCAGCAGCCGTAGCGGGAGTTTCTCCTACAATGAGCAGTACTTC
TRBJ2-1 | few | TRBV2 | TRBD2 | CASSPTSGGADEQFF | TGTGCCAGCAGTCCAACTAGCGGGGGGGCAGATGAGCAGTTCTTC
TRBJ1-1 | NA | TRBV12-3/TRBV12-4 | NA | CASSSSRKGNTEAFF | TGTGCCAGCAGTTCCAGTAGGAAGGGGAACACTGAAGCTTTCTTT
TRBJ2-7 | NA | TRBV4-3 | NA | CASSQLQGSSYEQYF | TGCGCCAGCAGCCAGCTACAGGGAAGCTCCTACGAGCAGTACTTC
TRBJ1-2 | NA | TRBV18 | NA | CASSPNGGLDYGYTF | TGTGCCAGCTCACCCAACGGGGGATTGGACTATGGCTACACCTTC
TRBJ2-1 | few | TRBV7-9 | NA | CASSLQGWETQFF | TGTGCCAGCAGCTTACAGGGTTGGGAGACCCAGTTCTTC
TRBJ1-2 | NA | TRBV20-1 | TRBD1 | CSARGQGINYGYTF | TGCAGTGCTAGGGGACAGGGGATTAACTATGGCTACACCTTC
TRBJ2-1 | NA | TRBV6-2/TRBV6-3 | NA | CATKNRVESDNEQFF | TGTGCCACCAAGAACAGAGTGGAGTCAGACAATGAGCAGTTCTTC
TRBJ2-3 | NA | TRBV20-1 | TRBD2 | CSAGLADTDTQYF | TGCAGTGCGGGACTAGCGGACACAGATACGCAGTATTTT
TRBJ2-7 | NA | TRBV25-1 | NA | CASSVANGYEQYF | TGTGCCAGCAGTGTGGCAAATGGCTACGAGCAGTACTTC
TRBJ2-3 | few | TRBV4-2 | TRBD1 | CASSPRDRRADTQYF | TGTGCCAGCAGCCCCCGGGACAGGCGGGCAGATACGCAGTATTTT
TRBJ2-7 | NA | TRBV10-3 | NA | CAIKEAPSSEQYF | TGTGCCATCAAAGAGGCCCCTTCCAGCGAGCAGTACTTC
TRBJ1-2 | NA | TRBV4-2 | NA | CASSQDLRVSDYGYTF | TGTGCCAGCAGCCAAGATCTAAGGGTATCGGACTATGGCTACACCTTC
TRBJ2-5 | few | TRBV10-3 | NA | CAISGAENTEETQYF | TGTGCCATCAGTGGCGCTGAGAATACTGAAGAGACCCAGTACTTC
TRBJ1-4 | NA | TRBV7-2 | NA | CASSLGRWAEKLFF | TGTGCCAGCAGCTTAGGGAGATGGGCTGAAAAACTGTTTTTT
TRBJ1-1 | NA | TRBV4-3 | NA | CASSQDFSNSAAFF | TGCGCCAGCAGCCAAGATTTTTCCAATTCCGCAGCTTTCTTT
TRBJ2-5 | many | TRBV9 | NA | CASSPPGLETQYF | TGTGCCAGCAGCCCTCCTGGATTGGAGACCCAGTACTTC
TRBJ2-7 | NA | TRBV27 | NA | CASSRPRIHEQYF | TGTGCCAGCAGTCGCCCCCGAATCCACGAGCAGTACTTC
TRBJ2-5 | NA | TRBV4-3 | TRBD1 | CASSQGQGVSFYEQYF | TGCGCCAGCAGCCAAGGTCAGGGGGTGTCGTTCTATGAGCAGTACTTC
TRBJ1-4 | NA | TRBV12-3/TRBV12-4 | TRBD1 | CASSLGTGHNEKLFF | TGTGCCAGCAGTTTAGGGACAGGGCATAATGAAAAACTGTTTTTT
TRBJ2-5 | NA | TRBV9 | TRBD1 | CASSAKTGYETQYF | TGTGCCAGCAGCGCAAAGACAGGGTACGAGACCCAGTACTTC
TRBJ1-4 | few | TRBV27 | TRBD1 | CASSLIGGDEKLFF | TGTGCCAGCAGTTTAATAGGGGGCGATGAAAAACTGTTTTTT
TRBJ1-1 | many | TRBV30 | TRBD1 | CAWKIDRVIVTEAFF | TGTGCCTGGAAGATCGACAGGGTTATAGTCACTGAAGCTTTCTTT
TRBJ2-7 | few | TRBV7-9 | TRBD1 | CASSLEGTDYEQYF | TGTGCCAGCAGCTTAGAAGGGACAGATTACGAGCAGTACTTC
TRBJ2-5 | NA | TRBV20-1 | TRBD2 | CSARDDRGGLQETQYF | TGCAGTGCTAGAGACGACCGCGGGGGGCTCCAAGAGACCCAGTACTTC